This T cell receptor (beta chain) was observed in a study of cytomegalovirus exposure and HLA in healthy donors. Worth noting for this clone: The antigen is undetermined.

This CDR3 has 14 residues. The trim removed 0 bases at V and 7 bases at J, leaving 5 bases unmatched. Germline V lookup: CDR1 SGHRS, CDR2 YFSETQ. PCR amplification relied on 60 Vbeta primers (plus 13 Jbeta primers). TCRdb's copy holds only in-frame clones and misses some; the assay was immunoSEQ multiplex PCR. The table gives about 130,000 clones; the top ten clones make up roughly 2% of it. General study points: A later analysis associated 16,951 TCR beta sequences with HLA alleles at a 0.05 false discovery rate. In a later analysis, common viral pathogens appeared linked to several of the most significant clusters. Segments of the TCR beta V type were, in most cases, productive about 87% or about 30% of the time in an earlier analysis.

What was sequenced was PBMCs. The TCR comes from a man between 40 and 49 years old in good health and CMV-seronegative. The genes are TRBV5-1 and TRBJ1-1, with 8 bases aligning to TRBD1. The CDR3 sequence: CASSLGGTGFEAFF. The CDR3 region has the DNA TGCGCCAGCAGCTTGGGAGGGACAGGTTTTGAAGCTTTCTTT. Full variable domain (rest looked up from reference TRBV5-1 and TRBJ1-1): KAGVTQTPRYLIKTRGQQVTLSCSPISGHRSVSWYQQTPGQGLQFLFEYFSETQRNKGNFPGRFSGRQFSNSRSEMNVSTLELGDSALYLCASSLGGTGFEAFFGQGTRLTVV.